Below, 6 T cell receptor beta chains from the same sample are listed, as sequenced in a study of sequential checkpoint blockade in melanoma. This sample's treatment: randomized to nivolumab then ipilimumab (arm A) or the reverse (arm B). Sequencing was performed with immunoSEQ multiplex PCR; in TCRdb, only in-frame clones are kept and a portion is missing. The table lists 21,000 or so clones, 65% to 85% of them singletons. The sequences come from CD8+ T cells sorted from blood (inferred from file names), collected from a patient given nivolumab and ipilimumab in sequence. The receptor source for this set is a human donor with melanoma.

The chain links TRBV6-1 to TRBJ1-6; maybe TRBD1 (5 bases). The V gene lost 1 base and the J gene lost 5 bases, with 9 bases spanning the gap. Germline loops: CDR1 MNHNS, CDR2 SASEGT. The CDR3 sequence is 15 residues long. The CDR3: CASSEDAGDNSPLHF. Written as DNA, the CDR3 is TGTGCCAGCAGTGAAGACGCGGGGGATAATTCACCCCTCCACTTT.

The chain combines TRBV5-6 with TRBJ1-1; D remains ambiguous. CDR1 is SGHDT, CDR2 YYEEEE, per germline. The CDR3 sequence is 13 residues long. V lost 2 bases, J lost 8 bases, and 13 bases lay in between. The CDR3 protein is CASSFTYPAEAFF. The CDR3 DNA follows: TGTGCCAGCAGCTTCACATATCCTGCCGAAGCTTTCTTT.

V gene TRBV21-1 combines with J gene TRBJ1-5; the table calls TRBD1, which could not be checked here. TRBV21-1 is tagged as a pseudogene. CDR3 length: 14 residues. This CDR3 reads CASSMGQGNQPQHF. DNA of the CDR3: TGTGCCAGCAGCATGGGGCAGGGCAATCAGCCCCAGCATTTT.

This clone is labeled medium-sized. V and J are TRBV2 and TRBJ2-1, with 8 bases identical to TRBD2. V shed 4 bases, J shed 2 bases, and the junction held 13 bases outside the gene matches. This CDR3 contains 18 residues. Germline V gene sequence: CDR1 SNHLY, CDR2 FYNNEI. The CDR3 DNA follows: TGTGCCAGCAGTGGCCCCCGGTTGGAACTAGCGGCCTACAATGAGCAGTTCTTC. Amino acids: CASSGPRLELAAYNEQFF.

This chain links TRBV4-1 with TRBJ1-5, with D unresolved. V gave up 5 bases and J gave up 5 bases, with 7 bases separating them. The CDR3 sequence is 12 residues long. Germline V CDR1 and CDR2: MGHRA, YSYEKL. CDR3 sequence reads: CASSGPDQPQHF. CDR3 sequence (DNA): TGCGCCAGCAGCGGGCCAGATCAGCCCCAGCATTTT.

About this clone itself: Other DNA sequences from this sample encode an identical CDR3 as well. This chain connects TRBV6-5 to TRBJ2-7, with D perhaps TRBD1 (6 bases). Trimming took off 4 bases at V and 3 bases at J, with 10 bases between the two ends. The germline V gene has CDR1 MNHEY and CDR2 SVGAGI. The CDR3 loop spans 13 amino acids. The DNA for the CDR3 is TGTGCCAGCAGTTCAGGGGCCGGCTACGAGCAGTACTTC. Encoded protein: CASSSGAGYEQYF.